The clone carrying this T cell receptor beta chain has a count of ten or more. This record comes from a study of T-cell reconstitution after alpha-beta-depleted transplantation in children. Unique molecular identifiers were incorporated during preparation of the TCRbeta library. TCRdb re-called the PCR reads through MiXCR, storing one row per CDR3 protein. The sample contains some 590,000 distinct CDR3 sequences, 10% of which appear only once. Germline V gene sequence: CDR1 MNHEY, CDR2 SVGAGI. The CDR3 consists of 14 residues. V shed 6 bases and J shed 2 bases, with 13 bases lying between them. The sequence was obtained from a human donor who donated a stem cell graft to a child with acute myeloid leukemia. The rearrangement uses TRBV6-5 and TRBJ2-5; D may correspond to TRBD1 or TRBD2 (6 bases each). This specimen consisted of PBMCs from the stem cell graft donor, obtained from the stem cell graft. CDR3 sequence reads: CASSRRGLQETQYF. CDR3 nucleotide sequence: TGTGCCAGCAGCCGACGGGGGCTGCAAGAGACCCAGTACTTC.